This entry lists 18 T cell receptor beta chains sequenced from one sample in a study of OX40 agonist ivuxolimab in advanced cancers. Clones were read by immunoSEQ multiplex PCR, and TCRdb kept only the in-frame ones, dropping some. Of about 79,000 clones listed, about nine tenths are singletons. Here the sequenced sample was CD4+ or CD8+ T cells sorted from blood, taken in a trial of the OX40 agonist ivuxolimab. Receptors were obtained from an adult with an advanced solid tumor such as melanoma, head and neck, liver or kidney cancer.

Only a few counts were recorded for this clone. The V call is TRBV7-8, the J call TRBJ2-5; 9 positions match TRBD2. This CDR3 has 17 residues. Germline CDR1 and CDR2: SGHVS and FQNEAQ. V was pared by 1 base and J by 2 bases, with 8 bases of the junction left unmatched. This CDR3 is CASSLGGGGASQETQYF. DNA for the CDR3: TGTGCCAGCAGCTTAGGGGGCGGGGGGGCCTCTCAAGAGACCCAGTACTTC.

The V and J genes are TRBV4-1 and TRBJ1-5, with 8 bases fitting TRBD1. Losses at the gene ends were 0 bases for V and 6 bases for J; bases not matched to a gene: 7. Looked up from germline, CDR1 is MGHRA and CDR2 is YSYEKL. This CDR3 is built from 16 residues. The CDR3 here is CASSQDRTGPGQPQHF. For the CDR3, the DNA is TGCGCCAGCAGCCAAGATCGGACAGGGCCGGGTCAGCCCCAGCATTTT.

V gene TRBV5-5 combines with J gene TRBJ1-1; D is ambiguous. The CDR3 extends over 11 amino acids. Trimming removed 2 bases at V and 6 bases at J, with 5 bases between. CDR1 SGHKS and CDR2 YYEKEE come from the germline V gene (reference sequence). DNA for the CDR3: TGTGCCAGCAGCTTCACACCTGAAGCTTTCTTT. Protein product: CASSFTPEAFF.

V gene TRBV27 combines with J gene TRBJ1-4; D unresolved. V dropped 5 bases and J dropped 0 bases, with 1 base sitting between them. This CDR3 has 12 residues. CDR1 is MNHEY and CDR2 is SMNVEV in the germline V gene (reference sequence). The CDR3 loop is CASSATNEKLFF. The CDR3 DNA sequence: TGTGCCAGCAGTGCAACTAATGAAAAACTGTTTTTT. Variable domain in full (rest from reference TRBV27 and TRBJ1-4): EAQVTQNPRYLITVTGKKLTVTCSQNMNHEYMSWYRQDPGLGLRQIYYSMNVEVTDKGDVPEGYKVSRKEKRNFPLILESPSPNQTSLYFCASSATNEKLFFGSGTQLSVL.

V usage is TRBV19 and J usage is TRBJ2-2; D gene uncertain. Trimming took 2 bases from V and 3 from J, leaving 1 base between them. The CDR3 is 12 amino acids. Germline V CDR1 and CDR2: LNHDA, SQIVND (reference sequence). The CDR3 spells CASSIYTGELFF. The CDR3 DNA sequence: TGTGCCAGTAGTATATACACCGGGGAGCTGTTTTTT.

The sample holds one count of this clone. This sequence joins TRBV7-6 and TRBJ1-3, with D hard to call. There are 15 residues in the CDR3. The V and J ends lost 0 bases and 2 bases respectively, with 8 bases between them. The V gene's germline CDR1 is SGHVS and CDR2 FNYEAQ. CDR3 loop: CASSLAGGTGNTIYF. The CDR3 nucleotides read TGTGCCAGCAGCTTAGCTGGAGGAACTGGAAACACCATATATTTT.

The V and J genes are TRBV18 and TRBJ2-3; no definite D call. CDR1 and CDR2 from the germline V gene are KGHSH and LQKENI. Deletions cut 7 bases from V and 4 bases from J, with 18 bases between. The CDR3 is 15 amino acids. The CDR3 nucleotides read TGTGCCAGCTACCGGGCCGGGTCGGAAGCAGATACGCAGTATTTT. Amino acid sequence: CASYRAGSEADTQYF.

This sequence joins TRBV11-2 and TRBJ2-7; D possibly corresponds to TRBD2 (7 bases). Germline lookup yields CDR1 SGHAT and CDR2 FQNNGV. The CDR3 contains 15 residues. V was clipped by 3 bases and J by 6 bases, with 18 bases between them. The CDR3: CASSLVLGGGVEQYF. Here the CDR3 DNA reads TGTGCCAGCAGCTTGGTCCTAGGGGGAGGGGTCGAGCAGTACTTC.

This chain links TRBV9 with TRBJ2-7, with 7 nucleotides matching TRBD1. Germline trimming cut 2 bases from V and 0 bases from J; bases unmatched to any gene: 5. CDR1 is SGDLS and CDR2 is YYNGEE in the germline V gene. This CDR3 has 15 residues. The chain's CDR3 is CASSVGDSASYEQYF. CDR3 bases: TGTGCCAGCAGCGTTGGGGACAGTGCCTCCTACGAGCAGTACTTC.

The chain carries TRBV5-1 and TRBJ1-1; D gene uncertain. The CDR3 length is 14 residues. V was trimmed by 6 bases and J by 1 base, leaving 13 bases between them. The germline gives CDR1 SGHRS, CDR2 YFSETQ. In nucleotides, the CDR3 is TGCGCCAGCACCCCTAGGACGGGGAACACTGAAGCTTTCTTT. Residues: CASTPRTGNTEAFF.

The chain couples TRBV6-6 to TRBJ1-1; D might be TRBD1 (5 bases). Per germline, CDR1 MNHNY and CDR2 SVGAGI (reference sequence). The CDR3 contains 15 residues. V dropped 0 bases and J dropped 0 bases, with 8 bases sitting between them. CDR3 in DNA: TGTGCCAGCAGTTACTCGACAGAGATGAACACTGAAGCTTTCTTT. Its translation: CASSYSTEMNTEAFF.

The chain has TRBV5-1 and TRBJ2-2; D perhaps matches TRBD2 (5 bases). Trimming shortened V by 0 bases and J by 7 bases, and 7 bases separated the two germline ends. CDR1 is SGHRS and CDR2 is YFSETQ in the germline V gene. The CDR3 consists of 13 residues. This CDR3 is CASSLAGIGELFF. The CDR3 DNA sequence: TGCGCCAGCAGCTTGGCGGGGATCGGGGAGCTGTTTTTT. Supplemented by reference TRBV5-1 and TRBJ2-2, the full variable domain reads KAGVTQTPRYLIKTRGQQVTLSCSPISGHRSVSWYQQTPGQGLQFLFEYFSETQRNKGNFPGRFSGRQFSNSRSEMNVSTLELGDSALYLCASSLAGIGELFFGEGSRLTVL.

The chain carries TRBV6-6 and TRBJ2-7; 11 bases map to TRBD1. V lost 5 bases, J lost 6 bases, and 12 bases stayed unmatched. Germline V gives CDR1 MNHNY, CDR2 SVGAGI (reference sequence). The CDR3 spans 16 residues. The CDR3 DNA sequence: TGTGCCAGCAGTGCACCGGGGGACAGGGGGTTCTCCGAGCAGTACTTC. It translates to CASSAPGDRGFSEQYF.

The rearrangement uses TRBV6-4 and TRBJ1-6; D is unclear. Germline-derived CDR1 and CDR2 are MRHNA and SNTAGT. V was pared by 3 bases and J by 4 bases, with 7 bases between. The CDR3 runs 14 residues. The chain's CDR3 is CASSELVYNSPLHF. In nucleotides, the CDR3 is TGTGCCAGCAGTGAATTGGTGTATAATTCACCCCTCCACTTT.

This clone came up once. J is TRBJ2-1 and V is TRBV27; D gene uncertain. From germline, CDR1 is MNHEY and CDR2 SMNVEV (reference sequence). The CDR3 contains 14 residues. The V gene lost 2 bases and the J gene lost 4 bases, with 9 bases spanning the gap. The CDR3 region is CASSLPDGYNEQFF. CDR3 bases: TGTGCCAGCAGTTTACCCGACGGTTACAATGAGCAGTTCTTC.

The rearrangement uses TRBV5-1 and TRBJ2-2, with 7 bases matching TRBD1. Looked up from germline, CDR1 is SGHRS and CDR2 is YFSETQ. The CDR3 loop spans 15 amino acids. V shed 0 bases and J 7 bases; nucleotides not matched to a gene: 6. The CDR3 nucleotides read TGCGCCAGCAGCTTGGACAGGGGATCCGTCGGGGAGCTGTTTTTT. Translated, it gives CASSLDRGSVGELFF. Filled out from reference TRBV5-1 and TRBJ2-2, the complete variable domain reads KAGVTQTPRYLIKTRGQQVTLSCSPISGHRSVSWYQQTPGQGLQFLFEYFSETQRNKGNFPGRFSGRQFSNSRSEMNVSTLELGDSALYLCASSLDRGSVGELFFGEGSRLTVL.

V is TRBV10-3 and J is TRBJ2-5, with D hard to call. The V end lost 4 bases, the J end lost 1 base, and 10 bases lay between the germline ends. The CDR3 totals 14 residues. Per germline, CDR1 ENHRY and CDR2 SYGVKD. CDR3 bases: TGTGCCATCAGTGTAACAGCCTCCCAAGAGACCCAGTACTTC. Its protein product is CAISVTASQETQYF.

The chain couples TRBV5-4 to TRBJ1-4, with a tentative D call TRBD1 (6 bases). V dropped 1 base and J dropped 7 bases, with 20 bases sitting between them. The CDR3 is 17 residues long. From germline, CDR1 is SGHNT and CDR2 YYREEE (reference sequence). The DNA of the CDR3 is TGTGCCAGCAGCTTGCCAGGGGAGGCCCGCTTGGGTGAAAAACTGTTTTTT. This codes for CASSLPGEARLGEKLFF.